Below, 17 T cell receptor beta chains from the same sample are listed, as sequenced in a study of T cells after posttransplantation cyclophosphamide. Using immunoSEQ multiplex PCR, the repertoire was profiled, and TCRdb retains in-frame clones only, with some absent. Of around 50,000 clones listed, roughly nine tenths are singletons. Sequenced material: PBMCs. These receptors were obtained from a woman in her 50s in good health and a related stem cell transplant donor.

The genes are TRBV7-6 and TRBJ2-1; possibly TRBD1 for D (5 bases). There are 14 residues in the CDR3. V lost 2 bases and J 8 bases, leaving 13 bases between the germline ends. CDR1 SGHVS and CDR2 FNYEAQ come from the germline V gene. The CDR3 loop reads CASSLTVGVYEQFF. DNA for the CDR3: TGTGCCAGCAGCTTAACGGTAGGGGTCTATGAGCAGTTCTTC. The full variable domain, its missing parts supplied by reference TRBV7-6 and TRBJ2-1, is GAGVSQSPRYKVTKRGQDVALRCDPISGHVSLYWYRQALGQGPEFLTYFNYEAQQDKSGLPNDRFSAERPEGSISTLTIQRTEQRDSAMYRCASSLTVGVYEQFFGPGTRLTVL.

The chain carries TRBV6-1 and TRBJ2-5; 8 bases fit TRBD2. With the DNA end fitting TRBJ2-7 better, the J assignment may be wrong. The CDR3 sequence is 12 residues long. The germline gives CDR1 MNHNS, CDR2 SASEGT. DNA of the CDR3: TGTGCTAGCCCGGGACTAGGGGCCGAGCAGTACTTC. Its protein is CASPGLGAEQYF.

V usage is TRBV30 and J usage is TRBJ2-2, with a tentative D call TRBD2 (6 bases). The germline V gene encodes CDR1 GTSNPN and CDR2 SVGIG (reference sequence). V lost 4 bases and J lost 5, with 17 bases in between. The CDR3 runs to 15 residues. The CDR3 reads CAWKQEGFGTGELFF. The DNA of the CDR3 is TGTGCCTGGAAACAGGAGGGATTTGGTACCGGGGAGCTGTTTTTT.

V is TRBV13 and J is TRBJ2-3; TRBD2 agrees at 7 bases. Germline CDR1 is PRHDT and CDR2 is FYEKMQ (reference sequence). Trimming removed 4 bases from V and 2 bases from J; junction bases left unmatched: 6. The length of the CDR3 is 15 residues. CDR3 in DNA: TGTGCCAGCAGCTCGCGGGGGAAGGTCACAGATACGCAGTATTTT. Translating gives CASSSRGKVTDTQYF.

The CDR3 is CASSLDKLMNTEAFF. As DNA, the CDR3 is TGTGCCAGCTCATTGGACAAGTTGATGAACACTGAAGCTTTCTTT. The chain combines TRBV18 with TRBJ1-1, with a tentative D call TRBD1 (5 bases). Between the trimmed V and J ends, which lost 5 bases and 0 bases, there was a span of 13 bases. Per germline, CDR1 KGHSH and CDR2 LQKENI. The CDR3 length is 15 residues.

With regard to this clone: Other DNA sequences within the sample encode an identical CDR3. This chain uses TRBV5-1 with TRBJ1-3; D not resolved. Trimming left V 4 bases short and J 0 bases short, with 8 bases between. Germline V gene data show CDR1 as SGHRS and CDR2 as YFSETQ. CDR3 length: 14 amino acids. CDR3 sequence reads: CASSPGDSGNTIYF. CDR3 DNA sequence: TGCGCCAGCAGCCCCGGGGACTCTGGAAACACCATATATTTT.

The chain employs TRBV19 and TRBJ2-1, with TRBD2 as a possible D gene (5 bases). Germline V gene lookup returns CDR1 LNHDA and CDR2 SQIVND (reference sequence). The ends were cut back, 2 bases at V and 6 bases at J, with 5 bases in the middle. The CDR3 extends over 12 amino acids. CDR3 amino acids: CASSIRGNEQFF. For the CDR3, the DNA is TGTGCCAGTAGTATACGGGGCAATGAGCAGTTCTTC.

This chain connects TRBV2 to TRBJ2-1, with a possible D match to TRBD1 (5 bases). There are 14 residues in the CDR3. V lost 5 bases and J 9 bases, leaving 17 bases between the germline ends. CDR1 is SNHLY and CDR2 is FYNNEI in the germline V gene. CDR3 loop: CASSLEGDWGEQFF. For the CDR3, the DNA is TGTGCCAGCAGTCTTGAAGGGGATTGGGGTGAGCAGTTCTTC.

V is TRBV25-1 and J is TRBJ1-6, with a tentative D call TRBD1 (5 bases). CDR1 MGHDK and CDR2 SYGVNS come from the germline V gene. CDR3 length: 14 residues. With 2 bases removed from V and 7 bases from J, the gap between germline ends came to 9 bases. The CDR3 is CASSEQGGNSPLHF. The CDR3 bases are TGTGCCAGCAGTGAACAGGGAGGAAATTCACCCCTCCACTTT.

The chain uses TRBV7-9 and TRBJ1-1; D is undetermined. The CDR3 loop spans 13 amino acids. The germline V and J ends were trimmed by 5 bases and 4 bases, with 11 bases remaining between them. From germline, CDR1 is SEHNR and CDR2 FQNEAQ (reference sequence). The CDR3 loop is CASSPGLITEAFF. Here the CDR3 DNA reads TGTGCCAGCAGCCCCGGACTGATCACTGAAGCTTTCTTT. Full variable domain (outside the CDR3, taken from reference TRBV7-9 and TRBJ1-1): DTGVSQNPRHKITKRGQNVTFRCDPISEHNRLYWYRQTLGQGPEFLTYFQNEAQLEKSRLLSDRFSAERPKGSFSTLEIQRTEQGDSAMYLCASSPGLITEAFFGQGTRLTVV.

As concerns this clone: This CDR3 is also generated by other DNA sequences in the sample. This sequence joins TRBV9 and TRBJ1-1; D remains unclear. The germline CDR1 and CDR2 sequences are SGDLS and YYNGEE. V dropped 0 bases and J dropped 1 base, with 4 bases sitting between them. The CDR3 length is 13 residues. The CDR3 DNA is TGTGCCAGCAGCGTAGCCGGGAACACTGAAGCTTTCTTT. Its translation: CASSVAGNTEAFF.

The genes are TRBV6-6 and TRBJ2-7, with TRBD1 as a possible D gene (5 bases). Between the trimmed V and J ends, which lost 7 bases and 4 bases, there was a span of 8 bases. CDR1 and CDR2 (germline): MNHNY, SVGAGI (reference sequence). The CDR3 extends over 11 amino acids. CDR3 in DNA: TGTGCCAGCACAAGGGGATACGAGCAGTACTTC. It translates to CASTRGYEQYF.

The gene calls are TRBV28 and TRBJ1-4, with 8 bases lining up with TRBD1. There are 16 residues in the CDR3. CDR1 is MDHEN and CDR2 is SYDVKM in the germline V gene. Germline trimming cut 10 bases from V and 4 bases from J; bases unmatched to any gene: 14. CDR3 residues: CATRTGNVVNNEKLFF. Here the CDR3 DNA reads TGTGCCACCCGGACAGGGAATGTGGTGAATAATGAAAAACTGTTTTTT.

This clone was seen more than once but under ten times. The V and J genes are TRBV5-1 and TRBJ2-2; D may be TRBD2 (6 bases). Germline values: CDR1 SGHRS, CDR2 YFSETQ. CDR3 length: 15 residues. V shed 3 bases and J shed 6 bases, with 15 bases lying between them. The CDR3 loop reads CASSWDLGGAGELFF. CDR3 DNA: TGCGCCAGCAGCTGGGATCTGGGGGGTGCCGGGGAGCTGTTTTTT.

This clone is judged medium-sized. CDR3 sequence: CASTDRNGNEQYF. CDR3 in DNA: TGTGCCAGCACGGACAGGAACGGAAACGAGCAGTACTTC. The chain recombines TRBV18 with TRBJ2-7, with 7 bases lining up with TRBD1. V lost 8 bases and J lost 5; bases outside the gene matches: 9. From germline, CDR1 is KGHSH and CDR2 LQKENI. The length of the CDR3 is 13 residues.

This clone was detected only a few times. This rearrangement joins TRBV16 to TRBJ2-7, with D perhaps matching TRBD1 (6 bases). Trimming pared 0 bases from V and 2 bases from J, leaving 11 bases between. The CDR3 runs to 15 residues. Germline lookup yields CDR1 KGHSY and CDR2 FQNENV. CDR3 amino acids: CASSQSRTETYEQYF. The DNA of the CDR3 is TGTGCCAGCAGCCAATCCAGGACAGAGACCTACGAGCAGTACTTC. Filled out from reference TRBV16 and TRBJ2-7, the complete variable domain reads GEEVAQTPKHLVRGEGQKAKLYCAPIKGHSYVFWYQQVLKNEFKFLISFQNENVFDETGMPKERFSAKCLPNSPCSLEIQATKLEDSAVYFCASSQSRTETYEQYFGPGTRLTVT.

The chain uses TRBV29-1 and TRBJ2-3; 11 bases are a match to TRBD2. Trimming cost V 3 bases and J 10 bases; bases outside gene matches: 15. The CDR3 contains 16 residues. Germline lookup yields CDR1 SQVTM and CDR2 ANQGSEA. DNA for the CDR3: TGCAGCGTTGAGGTCGCTAGCGGGGGGCCCCCTCGAGCGCAGTATTTT. This sequence encodes CSVEVASGGPPRAQYF.